Listed here are 25 T cell receptor beta chains from one sample, sequenced in a study of prognosis after radiotherapy for stage I lung cancer. Template was genomic DNA; TCR beta CDR3 amplified in two multiplex PCR rounds. First-round PCR amplification was performed with primers specific to each TRBV and TRBJ gene. TCRdb processed the multiplex PCR reads anew with MiXCR; each CDR3 protein has one entry. The table records fewer than 15,000 distinct CDR3 sequences, about 50% of them present only once. Sequenced here: PBMCs, sampled before or after stereotactic body radiation therapy (not recorded which). The receptors come from a donor over 45 with non-small cell lung cancer.

For this clonotype: A read error is the likely source, as a far larger clone sits one nucleotide away. The gene calls are TRBV7-9 and TRBJ2-1; D perhaps matches TRBD1 (5 bases). CDR1 SEHNR and CDR2 FQNEAQ come from the germline V gene (reference sequence). This CDR3 comprises 15 residues. The CDR3 here is CASRLGATRYNEQFF. The CDR3 region has the DNA TGTGCCAGCAGATTAGGGGCTACTCGGTACAATGAGCAGTTCTTC.

The genes are TRBV28 and TRBJ1-2, with 10 bases identical to TRBD1. The CDR3 loop spans 16 amino acids. The V and J ends lost 3 bases and 6 bases, in that order; junction bases with no gene match: 10. The germline gives CDR1 MDHEN, CDR2 SYDVKM. The CDR3 protein is CASSFGLGTGVDGYTF. DNA of the CDR3: TGTGCCAGCAGTTTCGGCCTCGGGACAGGGGTTGATGGCTACACCTTC.

This clonotype is medium-sized by share. The chain couples TRBV11-3 to TRBJ2-7, with D maybe TRBD2 (6 bases). This CDR3 region has 16 residues. The ends were cut back, 4 bases at V and 4 bases at J, with 20 bases in the middle. Germline-derived CDR1 and CDR2 are SGHNT and YENEEA. The CDR3 sequence is CASSSWDETLAYEQYF. The CDR3 nucleotides read TGTGCCAGCAGCTCGTGGGATGAAACACTAGCTTACGAGCAGTACTTC.

This clonotype qualifies as medium-sized. The rearrangement uses TRBV28 and TRBJ1-5, with 10 positions matching TRBD1. There are 18 residues in the CDR3. V dropped 3 bases and J dropped 3; count of bases not matched to a gene: 11. CDR1 and CDR2 from the germline V gene are MDHEN and SYDVKM. The CDR3 sequence is CASSLPTFDRGHNQPQHF. CDR3 DNA: TGTGCCAGCAGTTTGCCAACCTTCGACAGGGGGCACAATCAGCCCCAGCATTTT.

Concerning this clonotype itself: A far larger clone is one base from this, pointing to a likely read error. Here the CDR3 DNA reads TGTGCCAGCAGCACAGGGACAGGGGATAAGTACTACGAGCAGTACTTC. It specifies CASSTGTGDKYYEQYF. The chain has TRBV11-1 and TRBJ2-7; 10 bases line up with TRBD1. Germline V gene data show CDR1 as SGHAT and CDR2 as FQDESV (reference sequence). CDR3 length: 16 residues. The V gene end was trimmed by 5 bases and the J gene end by 3 bases; junction bases not matched to a gene: 10. Together with reference TRBV11-1 and TRBJ2-7, the CDR3 gives the full variable domain: EAEVAQSPRYKITEKSQAVAFWCDPISGHATLYWYRQILGQGPELLVQFQDESVVDDSQLPKDRFSAERLKGVDSTLKIQPAELGDSAMYLCASSTGTGDKYYEQYFGPGTRLTVT.

This clonotype was recorded at least ten times. The chain carries TRBV4-1 and TRBJ2-1; D is undetermined. Germline V lookup: CDR1 MGHRA, CDR2 YSYEKL. V lost 2 bases and J 0 bases, leaving 8 bases between the germline ends. The CDR3 totals 15 residues. CDR3 in amino acids: CASSQLLSSYNEQFF. CDR3 sequence (DNA): TGCGCCAGCAGCCAACTCTTAAGCTCCTACAATGAGCAGTTCTTC.

This clonotype appeared many times. V usage is TRBV24-1 and J usage is TRBJ2-2; 9 bases match TRBD2. The CDR3 spans 16 residues. J gave up 2 bases and V 3 bases, and 3 bases lay outside the gene matches. The germline V gene encodes CDR1 KGHDR and CDR2 SFDVKD. The CDR3 sequence is CATSDETSGNTGELFF. CDR3 nucleotides: TGTGCCACCAGTGATGAGACTAGCGGCAACACCGGGGAGCTGTTTTTT.

As concerns this clonotype: A far more abundant clone sits one base away, making this likely a read error. Without the conserved terminal phenylalanine or tryptophan, this CDR3 likely stems from a read error. The CDR3, as DNA: TGTGCCACCCGGGACGGAGATGCTCTGGGGGCCAACGTCCTGACTTTA. This codes for CATRDGDALGANVLTL. The V and J genes are TRBV6-4 and TRBJ2-6; D is possibly TRBD1 or TRBD2 (5 bases each). Trimming removed 10 bases at V and 4 bases at J, with 20 bases between. Germline V gene lookup returns CDR1 MRHNA and CDR2 SNTAGT. CDR3 length equals 16 residues.

The chain joins TRBV12-3 or TRBV12-4 to TRBJ2-3; no firm D call. The CDR3 is 14 residues long. The ends were cut back, 5 bases at V and 2 bases at J, with 11 bases in the middle. The CDR3 loop reads CASSSAGSTDTQYF. The CDR3 bases are TGTGCCAGCAGTAGCGCCGGATCCACAGATACGCAGTATTTT.

The rearrangement joins TRBV20-1 to TRBJ2-1; D may be TRBD1 or TRBD2 (5 bases each). The germline V and J ends were trimmed by 6 bases and 6 bases, with 9 bases remaining between them. This CDR3 contains 11 residues. Germline CDR1 reads DFQATT; CDR2 reads SNEGSKA (reference sequence). CDR3 region: CSATRGNEQFF. CDR3 nucleotide sequence: TGCAGTGCCACTAGGGGCAATGAGCAGTTCTTC.

For this clonotype: It is likely a read error: a sequence one base away is far more abundant. This sequence joins TRBV6-9 and TRBJ2-1, with D maybe TRBD1 (6 bases). The germline V gene has CDR1 MNHGY and CDR2 SVAAGI. The CDR3 contains 15 residues. Trimming left V 6 bases short and J 4 bases short, with 16 bases between. This CDR3 is CASRSIRGWYNEQFF. In DNA form, the CDR3 reads TGTGCCAGCAGATCTATCAGGGGATGGTACAATGAGCAGTTCTTC.

This clonotype showed up many times. This chain connects TRBV6-2 or TRBV6-3 to TRBJ2-2; 10 bases map to TRBD2. The CDR3 is 15 amino acids. CDR1 is MNHEY and CDR2 is SVGEGT in the germline V gene. The J segment lost 2 bases and the V segment lost 7 bases, leaving 4 bases of the junction unmatched. As DNA, the CDR3 is TGTGCCAGCACCCTAGCGGGAGATAACACCGGGGAGCTGTTTTTT. Its protein is CASTLAGDNTGELFF.

Details on this clonotype: With a far larger clone one base away, a read error is the likely cause. CDR3 amino acids: CASSYDRRRGGNSPVHF. The CDR3 nucleotides read TGTGCCAGCAGTTACGATAGGCGGAGAGGAGGGAATTCACCCGTCCACTTT. The V gene is TRBV6-4, the J gene TRBJ1-6, with no clear D. This CDR3 spans 17 amino acids. Germline V gene data show CDR1 as MRHNA and CDR2 as SNTAGT.

This clonotype was observed many times. This chain uses TRBV5-6 with TRBJ1-3; perhaps TRBD1 as D (5 bases). The V and J ends lost 2 bases and 2 bases respectively, with 8 bases between them. Looked up from germline, CDR1 is SGHDT and CDR2 is YYEEEE. CDR3 length: 14 amino acids. The CDR3 nucleotides are TGTGCCAGCAGCTTCGGGGCTACTGGAAACACCATATATTTT. This translates into CASSFGATGNTIYF.

This clonotype was seen ten or more times. The chain recombines TRBV20-1 with TRBJ1-4; TRBD1 matches at 10 bases. Germline lookup yields CDR1 DFQATT and CDR2 SNEGSKA (reference sequence). The V segment lost 5 bases and the J segment 4 bases; nucleotides outside the gene matches: 7. The CDR3 covers 15 residues. The CDR3 DNA sequence: TGCAGTGCTGGCCCTTGGGACAGGGGTAATGAAAAACTGTTTTTT. Its protein is CSAGPWDRGNEKLFF.

The V and J genes are TRBV6-2 or TRBV6-3 and TRBJ2-3; 9 bases are a match to TRBD2. Germline CDR1 reads MNHEY; CDR2 reads SVGEGT. Trimming cost V 7 bases and J 1 base; bases outside gene matches: 12. This CDR3 region has 17 residues. In DNA form, the CDR3 reads TGTGCCAGCATCTTCCGCTCGATAGCGGGGGGCACAGATACGCAGTATTTT. It specifies CASIFRSIAGGTDTQYF.

This clonotype was seen only once. A far more abundant clone sits one base away, making this likely a read error. The chain recombines TRBV6-4 with TRBJ2-7, with D possibly TRBD1 on 6 matching bases. The CDR3 length is 16 residues. V lost 6 bases and J 5 bases, leaving 23 bases between the germline ends. Germline V gene lookup returns CDR1 MRHNA and CDR2 SNTAGT. The CDR3 spells CASRGRQVVFWDEQYF. The CDR3 DNA sequence: TGTGCCAGCAGAGGGCGACAGGTCGTCTTTTGGGACGAGCAGTACTTC.

The table lists this clonotype with many counts. The chain has TRBV6-5 and TRBJ2-1; 9 bases are shared with TRBD1. Trimming at V came to 4 bases and at J to 7 bases, leaving 8 bases not matched to a gene. The germline V gene encodes CDR1 MNHEY and CDR2 SVGAGI. CDR3 length equals 15 residues. CDR3 amino acids: CASSSTDRGGNEQFF. The CDR3 region has the DNA TGTGCCAGCAGTTCTACGGACAGGGGTGGGAATGAGCAGTTCTTC.

The chain combines TRBV4-2 with TRBJ2-3; 7 bases align to TRBD2. CDR3 length equals 18 residues. The trim removed 5 bases at V and 0 bases at J, leaving 14 bases unmatched. CDR1 is LGHNA, CDR2 YNFKEQ, per germline. The CDR3 DNA is TGTGCCAGCAGCTTGCCTCGGGGCGGTAGCGGGAGCACAGATACGCAGTATTTT. It yields the protein CASSLPRGGSGSTDTQYF.

The rearrangement links TRBV4-3 to TRBJ2-1, with 7 nucleotides matching TRBD1. The CDR3 has 16 amino acids. The germline V gene has CDR1 LGHNA and CDR2 YSLEER. Trimming took 1 base from V and 5 from J; bases not matched to a gene: 8. The CDR3 DNA reads TGCGCCAGCAGCCAAGGAGTGACAGGGACAAACAATGAGCAGTTCTTC. Residues: CASSQGVTGTNNEQFF.

The J gene is TRBJ2-7, the V gene TRBV6-2 or TRBV6-3; 8 nucleotides agree with TRBD2. The V gene end was trimmed by 6 bases and the J gene end by 4 bases; junction bases not matched to a gene: 26. CDR1 and CDR2 from the germline V gene are MNHEY and SVGEGT. The CDR3 spans 20 residues. In nucleotides, the CDR3 is TGTGCCAGCAGCCTTGACGGTGAGAGCGGGAGTATCTTTGGTAAATACGAGCAGTACTTC. This codes for CASSLDGESGSIFGKYEQYF.

This clonotype was seen a handful of times. This sequence joins TRBV5-1 and TRBJ2-2, with 10 nucleotides matching TRBD1. Looked up from germline, CDR1 is SGHRS and CDR2 is YFSETQ. Trimming removed 9 bases from V and 4 bases from J; junction bases left unmatched: 3. The CDR3 is 13 amino acids. CDR3 sequence reads: CATRTGGTGELFF. The CDR3, as DNA: TGCGCCACTCGGACAGGGGGCACCGGGGAGCTGTTTTTT.

This clonotype was recorded many times. The V and J genes are TRBV6-1 and TRBJ1-1; perhaps TRBD1 as D (6 bases). In germline, CDR1 is MNHNS, CDR2 SASEGT. CDR3 size: 16 residues. Trimming took 6 bases from V and 2 from J, leaving 19 bases between them. The CDR3 sequence: CASRTRWDTLNTEAFF. CDR3 DNA sequence: TGTGCCAGCAGAACGAGATGGGACACTTTAAACACTGAAGCTTTCTTT.

As for this clonotype: A read error is the likely source, as a far larger clone sits one nucleotide away. This chain joins TRBV6-8 and TRBJ1-1; 11 nucleotides match TRBD1. The CDR3 is 19 residues long. The ends lost 6 bases at V and 4 bases at J; junction bases unmatched: 19. CDR1 and CDR2 from the germline V gene are MNHGY and SAAAGT. In DNA form, the CDR3 reads TGTGCCAGCAGGGAATGTCGGTGGACAGGGGGCGCGAGGCGCACTGAAGCTTTCTTT. Protein sequence: CASRECRWTGGARRTEAFF.

The V call is TRBV27, the J call TRBJ2-7; 7 bases are a match to TRBD1. This CDR3 spans 17 amino acids. Germline V lookup: CDR1 MNHEY, CDR2 SMNVEV (reference sequence). The V gene end was trimmed by 6 bases and the J gene end by 1 base; junction bases not matched to a gene: 15. The CDR3 region is CASRETMRTGLSYEQYF. As DNA, the CDR3 is TGTGCCAGCAGAGAGACCATGCGGACAGGCTTATCCTACGAGCAGTACTTC.